The 2 T cell receptor beta chains below come from one sample, sequenced in a study of blood T cell repertoires in COVID-19. Clones were read by immunoSEQ multiplex PCR, and TCRdb kept only the in-frame ones, dropping some. The top ten clones hold around 7% of a sample with some 180,000 clones, approximately 88% of them seen once. The sample was peripheral blood. These TCRs come from a man between 35 and 55 years old with acute or convalescent COVID-19.

The chain links TRBV5-1 to TRBJ2-1; 10 bases are a match to TRBD1. The V segment lost 2 bases and the J segment 0 bases; nucleotides outside the gene matches: 5. Germline V gene lookup returns CDR1 SGHRS and CDR2 YFSETQ. This CDR3 is 17 amino acids long. The CDR3 is CASSFGTGVSSYNEQFF. The CDR3 DNA sequence: TGCGCCAGCAGCTTCGGGACAGGGGTGAGCTCCTACAATGAGCAGTTCTTC.

V gene TRBV6-5 combines with J gene TRBJ2-3; D is possibly TRBD2 (6 bases). This CDR3 is built from 16 residues. Trimming took off 4 bases at V and 4 bases at J, with 18 bases between the two ends. Germline values: CDR1 MNHEY, CDR2 SVGAGI. The chain's CDR3 is CASSWLALGGADTQYF. DNA of the CDR3: TGTGCCAGCAGTTGGTTAGCACTAGGAGGGGCAGATACGCAGTATTTT.